One sample yielded the 2 T cell receptor beta chains listed below, sequenced in a study of cytomegalovirus exposure and HLA in healthy donors. A multiplex PCR was run with 60 Vbeta primers and 13 Jbeta primers. The repertoire was sequenced with immunoSEQ multiplex PCR; TCRdb's copy has only in-frame clones and lacks some. The specimen's table records roughly 200,000 clones. The sample taken for sequencing was PBMCs. These receptor sequences come from a girl under 10 years old in good health and CMV-seropositive.

The CDR3 region is CASRRQGNLREQYF. The CDR3 DNA follows: TGTGCCAGCAGGAGACAGGGAAATCTCCGCGAGCAGTACTTC. V usage is TRBV27 and J usage is TRBJ2-7; 7 positions agree with TRBD1. Germline CDR1 MNHEY, CDR2 SMNVEV (reference sequence). This CDR3 has 14 amino acids. V was pared by 6 bases and J by 6 bases, with 11 bases of the junction left unmatched.

V gene TRBV9 combines with J gene TRBJ1-1; the match to TRBD1 covers 9 bases. Germline V gives CDR1 SGDLS, CDR2 YYNGEE. The CDR3 is made up of 15 amino acids. Germline trimming cut 4 bases from V and 0 bases from J; bases unmatched to any gene: 4. CDR3 region: CASSSGQGLNTEAFF. In DNA, the CDR3 is TGTGCCAGCAGCTCAGGACAGGGGCTGAACACTGAAGCTTTCTTT.